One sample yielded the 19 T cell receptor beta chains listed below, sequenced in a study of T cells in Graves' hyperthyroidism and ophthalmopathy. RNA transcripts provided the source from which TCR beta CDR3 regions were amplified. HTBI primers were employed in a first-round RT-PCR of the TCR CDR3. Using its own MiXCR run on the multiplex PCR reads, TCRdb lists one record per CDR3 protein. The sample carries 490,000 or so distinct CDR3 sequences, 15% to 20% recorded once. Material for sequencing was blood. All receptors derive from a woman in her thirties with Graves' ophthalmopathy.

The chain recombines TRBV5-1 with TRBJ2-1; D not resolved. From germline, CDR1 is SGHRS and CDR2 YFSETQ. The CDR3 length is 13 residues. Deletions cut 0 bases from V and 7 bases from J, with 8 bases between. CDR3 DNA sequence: TGCGCCAGCAGCTTGGCCTGGGCTAATGAGCAGTTCTTC. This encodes CASSLAWANEQFF.

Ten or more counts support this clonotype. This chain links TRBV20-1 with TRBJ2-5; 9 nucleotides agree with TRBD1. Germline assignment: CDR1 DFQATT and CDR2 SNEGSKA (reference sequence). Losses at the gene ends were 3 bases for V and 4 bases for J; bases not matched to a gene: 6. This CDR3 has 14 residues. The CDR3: CSASSGQGGETQYF. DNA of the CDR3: TGCAGTGCTAGTTCGGGACAGGGAGGAGAGACCCAGTACTTC.

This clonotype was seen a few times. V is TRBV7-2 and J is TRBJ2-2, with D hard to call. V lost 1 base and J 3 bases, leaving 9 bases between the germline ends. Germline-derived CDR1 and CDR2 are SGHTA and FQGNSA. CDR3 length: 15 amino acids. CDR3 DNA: TGTGCCAGCAGCTTAGATCGTCGAGACACCGGGGAGCTGTTTTTT. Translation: CASSLDRRDTGELFF.

The CDR3 sequence is CASTPPYWRKDYNEQFF. The CDR3 coding sequence is TGTGCCAGCACACCCCCCTACTGGAGGAAAGATTACAATGAGCAGTTCTTC. This chain uses TRBV11-2 with TRBJ2-1, with a weak D call TRBD2 (5 bases). V lost 7 bases to trimming and J lost 4 bases, with 23 bases between them. There are 17 residues in the CDR3. From germline, CDR1 is SGHAT and CDR2 FQNNGV.

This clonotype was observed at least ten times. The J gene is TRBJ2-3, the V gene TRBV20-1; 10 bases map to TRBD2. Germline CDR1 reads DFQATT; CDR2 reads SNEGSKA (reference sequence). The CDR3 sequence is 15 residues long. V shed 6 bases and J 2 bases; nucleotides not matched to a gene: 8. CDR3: CSAASGSGYTDTQYF. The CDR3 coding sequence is TGCAGTGCCGCTAGCGGGAGTGGTTACACAGATACGCAGTATTTT.

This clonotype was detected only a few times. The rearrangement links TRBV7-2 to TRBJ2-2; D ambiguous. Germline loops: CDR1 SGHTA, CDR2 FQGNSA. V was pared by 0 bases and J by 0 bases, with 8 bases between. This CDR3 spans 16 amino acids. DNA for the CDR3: TGTGCCAGCAGCTTAGCCTCCCAAACGAACACCGGGGAGCTGTTTTTT. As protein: CASSLASQTNTGELFF. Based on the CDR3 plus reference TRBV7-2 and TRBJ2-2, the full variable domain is GAGVSQSPSNKVTEKGKDVELRCDPISGHTALYWYRQSLGQGLEFLIYFQGNSAPDKSGLPSDRFSAERTGGSVSTLTIQRTQQEDSAVYLCASSLASQTNTGELFFGEGSRLTVL.

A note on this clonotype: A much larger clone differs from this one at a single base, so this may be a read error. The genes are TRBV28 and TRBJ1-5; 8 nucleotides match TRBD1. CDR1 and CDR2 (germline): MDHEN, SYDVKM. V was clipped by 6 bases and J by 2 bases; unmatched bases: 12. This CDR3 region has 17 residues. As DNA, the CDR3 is TGTGCCAGCAGCCAGGACAGGGCTCGGGTTGGCAATCAGCCCCAGCATTTT. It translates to CASSQDRARVGNQPQHF.

The CDR3 region is CASSQDQNSYTGELFF. CDR3 coding DNA: TGTGCCAGCAGCCAAGATCAGAACTCCTACACCGGGGAGCTGTTTTTT. The chain employs TRBV4-2 and TRBJ2-2, with D unclear. The CDR3 consists of 16 residues. Germline V lookup: CDR1 LGHNA, CDR2 YNFKEQ. Trimming removed 0 bases at V and 3 bases at J, with 11 bases between.

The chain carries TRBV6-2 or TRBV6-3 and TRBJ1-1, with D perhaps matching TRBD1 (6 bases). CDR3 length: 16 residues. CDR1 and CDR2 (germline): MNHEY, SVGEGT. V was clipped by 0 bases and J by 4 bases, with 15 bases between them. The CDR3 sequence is CASSYSLGGAGTEAFF. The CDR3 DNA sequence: TGTGCCAGCAGTTACTCCCTCGGGGGGGCAGGCACTGAAGCTTTCTTT.

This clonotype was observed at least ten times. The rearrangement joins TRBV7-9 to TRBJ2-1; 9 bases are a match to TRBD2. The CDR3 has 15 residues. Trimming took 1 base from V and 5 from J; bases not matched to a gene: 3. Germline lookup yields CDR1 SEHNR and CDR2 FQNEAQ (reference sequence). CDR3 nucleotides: TGTGCCAGCAGCTTAGGCTCTAGCGGGGACAATGAGCAGTTCTTC. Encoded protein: CASSLGSSGDNEQFF.

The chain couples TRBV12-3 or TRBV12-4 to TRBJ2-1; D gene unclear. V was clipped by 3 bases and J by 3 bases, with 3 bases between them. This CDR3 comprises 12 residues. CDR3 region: CASSFRYNEQFF. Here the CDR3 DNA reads TGTGCCAGCAGTTTTCGCTACAATGAGCAGTTCTTC.

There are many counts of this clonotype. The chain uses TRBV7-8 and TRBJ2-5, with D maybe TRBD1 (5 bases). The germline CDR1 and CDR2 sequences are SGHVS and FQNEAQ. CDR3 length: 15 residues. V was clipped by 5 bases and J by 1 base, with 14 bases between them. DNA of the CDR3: TGTGCCAGCAGCCCCGGACCCAGGGTCCAAGAGACCCAGTACTTC. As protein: CASSPGPRVQETQYF. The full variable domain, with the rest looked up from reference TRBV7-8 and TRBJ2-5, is GAGVSQSPRYKVAKRGQDVALRCDPISGHVSLFWYQQALGQGPEFLTYFQNEAQLDKSGLPSDRFFAERPEGSVSTLKIQRTQQEDSAVYLCASSPGPRVQETQYFGPGTRLLVL.

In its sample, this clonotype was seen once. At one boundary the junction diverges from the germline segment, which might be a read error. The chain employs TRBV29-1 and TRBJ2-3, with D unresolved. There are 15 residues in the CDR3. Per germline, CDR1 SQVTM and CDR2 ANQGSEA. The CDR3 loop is CGVETDRITTDTQYF. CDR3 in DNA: TGCGGCGTTGAGACGGACCGCATCACCACAGATACGCAGTATTTT.

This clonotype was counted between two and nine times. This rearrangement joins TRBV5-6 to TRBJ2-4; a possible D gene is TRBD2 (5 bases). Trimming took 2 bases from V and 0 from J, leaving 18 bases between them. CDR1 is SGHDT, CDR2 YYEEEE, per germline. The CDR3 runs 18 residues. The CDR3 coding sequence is TGTGCCAGCAGCTTTTGGTCCCGAGCGGTAGTAGCCAAAAACATTCAGTACTTC. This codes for CASSFWSRAVVAKNIQYF.

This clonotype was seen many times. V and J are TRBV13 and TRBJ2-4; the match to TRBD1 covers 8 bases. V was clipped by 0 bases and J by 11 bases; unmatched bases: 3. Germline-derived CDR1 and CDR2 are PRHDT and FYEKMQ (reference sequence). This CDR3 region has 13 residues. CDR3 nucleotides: TGTGCCAGCAGCTTAGGACAGGGGGGTGTTCAGTACTTC. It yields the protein CASSLGQGGVQYF.

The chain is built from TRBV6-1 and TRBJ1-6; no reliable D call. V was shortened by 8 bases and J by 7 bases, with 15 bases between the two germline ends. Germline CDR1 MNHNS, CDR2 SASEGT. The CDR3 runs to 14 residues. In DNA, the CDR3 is TGTGCCAGCGGACCGGGAGAGAGAAATTCACCCCTCCACTTT. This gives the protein CASGPGERNSPLHF.

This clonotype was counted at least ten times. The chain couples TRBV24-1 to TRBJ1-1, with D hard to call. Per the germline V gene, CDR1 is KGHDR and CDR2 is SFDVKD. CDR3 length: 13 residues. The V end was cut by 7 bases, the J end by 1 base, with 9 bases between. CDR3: CATSLKGNTEAFF. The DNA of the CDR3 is TGTGCCACCAGCCTCAAGGGGAACACTGAAGCTTTCTTT.

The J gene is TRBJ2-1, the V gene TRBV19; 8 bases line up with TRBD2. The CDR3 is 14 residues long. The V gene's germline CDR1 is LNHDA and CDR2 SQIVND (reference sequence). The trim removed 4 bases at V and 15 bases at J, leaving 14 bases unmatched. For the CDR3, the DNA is TGTGCCAGTAGTAATGATCCGGGACTAGGATTTCGGTTCTTC. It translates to CASSNDPGLGFRFF.

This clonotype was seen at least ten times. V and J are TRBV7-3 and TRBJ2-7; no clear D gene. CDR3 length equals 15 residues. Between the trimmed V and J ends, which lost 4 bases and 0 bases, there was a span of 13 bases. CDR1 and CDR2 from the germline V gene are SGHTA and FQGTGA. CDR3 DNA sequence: TGTGCCAGCAGCTCCCCCGACGCAGGCTCCTACGAGCAGTACTTC. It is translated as CASSSPDAGSYEQYF. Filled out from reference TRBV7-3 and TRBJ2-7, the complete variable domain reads GAGVSQTPSNKVTEKGKYVELRCDPISGHTALYWYRQSLGQGPEFLIYFQGTGAADDSGLPNDRFFAVRPEGSVSTLKIQRTERGDSAVYLCASSSPDAGSYEQYFGPGTRLTVT.